This record looks at one TCR beta chain sequence and its context. The antigen remains unidentified. This record belongs to a study of T-cell reconstitution after alpha-beta-depleted transplantation in children. Notes on the study in general: Several hundred expanded graft clones reportedly were the source of alpha-beta T cells about two months after transplant. From newly produced T cells came most of the T-cell counts and diversity one year after transplant. Some patients owed their high day-60 TCRbeta diversity to surviving recipient T cells and thymic progenitors.

Researchers prepared the TCRbeta library using unique molecular identifiers, the study reports. TCRdb ran MiXCR on the PCR reads and lists one entry per CDR3 protein. The repertoire includes around 300,000 distinct CDR3 sequences, 23% of them detected once, and 9.5% to 12% sits in the top ten. This TCR derives from a male patient younger than 18 who had a stem cell transplant for acute lymphoblastic leukemia, so the T cells may come from the graft donor. Here the sequenced sample was PBMCs, mostly from graft donor cells, taken 180 days after TCRalphabeta/CD19-depleted stem cell transplant.

CDR3 DNA sequence: TGTGCCAGCAGCGCCGCCCCTAGCGCTCCTAGCACAGATACGCAGTATTTT. It translates to CASSAAPSAPSTDTQYF. The genes are TRBV9 and TRBJ2-3; D is perhaps TRBD2 (6 bases). CDR3 length equals 17 residues. Germline V lookup: CDR1 SGDLS, CDR2 YYNGEE. V was shortened by 3 bases and J by 0 bases, with 17 bases between the two germline ends.